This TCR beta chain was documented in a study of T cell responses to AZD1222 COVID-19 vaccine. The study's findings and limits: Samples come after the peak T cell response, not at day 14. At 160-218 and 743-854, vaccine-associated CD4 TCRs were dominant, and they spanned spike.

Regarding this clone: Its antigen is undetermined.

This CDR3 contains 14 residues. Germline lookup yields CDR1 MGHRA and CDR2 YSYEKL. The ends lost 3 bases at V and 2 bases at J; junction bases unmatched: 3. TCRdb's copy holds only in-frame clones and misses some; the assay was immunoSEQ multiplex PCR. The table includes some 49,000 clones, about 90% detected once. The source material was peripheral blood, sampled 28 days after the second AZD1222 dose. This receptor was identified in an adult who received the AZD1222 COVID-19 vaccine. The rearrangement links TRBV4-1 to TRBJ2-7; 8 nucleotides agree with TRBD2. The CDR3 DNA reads TGCGCCAGCAGCCACCGGACTAGCACCTACGAGCAGTACTTC. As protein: CASSHRTSTYEQYF.